This T cell receptor beta chain comes out of a study of T cells after yellow fever vaccination. To note about this clonotype: Its cognate antigen is unknown.

TCRdb reanalysed the 5' RACE reads using MiXCR and keeps one entry per CDR3 protein. The data contain under 550,000 distinct CDR3 sequences, 20% to 25% of them seen just once; the ten biggest clones take up approximately 15%. General study points: High-abundance clonotypes from the bulk population could contaminate FACS-sorted repertoires. The study found a weaker secondary response that peaked faster, day 5 versus 15.

The CDR3 consists of 14 residues. Germline V lookup: CDR1 SGHTA, CDR2 FQGNSA. V gave up 2 bases and J gave up 4 bases, with 10 bases separating them. This TCR was recovered from a man between 18 and 29 years old who received the YFV17D yellow fever vaccine. The material sequenced was PBMCs, taken 20 to 25 days after the first yellow fever vaccination. This chain links TRBV7-2 with TRBJ2-3; the D gene is possibly TRBD2 (6 bases). CDR3 DNA sequence: TGTGCCAGCAGCTTATACGGGAGCGCAGATACGCAGTATTTT. It is translated as CASSLYGSADTQYF.